The clone carrying this TCR beta chain has a count of ten or more. The antigen is not known. Germline values: CDR1 SGHVS, CDR2 FQNEAQ. Germline trimming cut 6 bases from V and 5 bases from J; bases unmatched to any gene: 4. The CDR3 length is 15 residues. The entry originates in a study of regulatory T cells in long-lasting Graves disease. Overall study: Newly diagnosed Graves' patients had taken antithyroid drugs under 3 months. Whole-study results and caveats: Persistent patients shared more public clonotypes (around 2,500) than newly diagnosed patients (about 940).

CDR3 regions were amplified by Arm-PCR using iRepertoire HTBI primers to build TCR beta libraries. TCRdb ran MiXCR on the multiplex PCR reads and lists one entry per CDR3 protein. The table shows 420,000 or so distinct CDR3 sequences, with roughly 15% occurring only once. Time point of the sample: newly diagnosed GD, antithyroid drugs for less than 3 months. PBMC-extracted RNA yielded the TCR library. This sample was shared with a second study, whose subject was T cells in Graves' hyperthyroidism and ophthalmopathy.

The chain has TRBV7-8 and TRBJ2-1; 13 bases agree with TRBD2. The source of this sequence is a woman between 18 and 29 years old with Graves disease. Sequenced here: peripheral blood mononuclear cells (PBMCs), sampled at new diagnosis, from a patient treated with antithyroid drugs. In DNA, the CDR3 is TGTGCCAGCAGGCCGGGACTAGCGGGACACAATGAGCAGTTCTTC. Residues: CASRPGLAGHNEQFF.